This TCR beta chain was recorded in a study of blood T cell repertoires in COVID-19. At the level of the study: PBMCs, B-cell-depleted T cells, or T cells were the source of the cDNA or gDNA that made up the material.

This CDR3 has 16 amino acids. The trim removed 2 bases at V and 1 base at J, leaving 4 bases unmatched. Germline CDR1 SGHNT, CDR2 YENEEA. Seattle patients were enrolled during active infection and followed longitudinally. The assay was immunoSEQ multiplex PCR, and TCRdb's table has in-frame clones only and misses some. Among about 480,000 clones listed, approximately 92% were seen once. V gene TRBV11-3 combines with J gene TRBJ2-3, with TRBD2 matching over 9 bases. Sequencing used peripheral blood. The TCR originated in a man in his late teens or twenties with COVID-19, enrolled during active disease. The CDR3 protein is CASSLNAGGGTDTQYF. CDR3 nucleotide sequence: TGTGCCAGCAGCTTAAATGCGGGAGGGGGCACAGATACGCAGTATTTT.